This T cell receptor (beta chain) stems from a study of cytomegalovirus exposure and HLA in healthy donors. Whole-study findings and limits: In vitro, a few CMV-associated chains proved specific for CMV antigens. Reports showed the classifier diagnosing cytomegalovirus status with high specificity and sensitivity. The authors enumerated 150 to 200 TCR beta chains as linked to cytomegalovirus.

Regarding this clone: Its target is not known.

This table comes from immunoSEQ multiplex PCR, and its TCRdb copy is limited to in-frame clones, with some not included. This sample has 100,000 to 150,000 clones; 89% occur once, and the top ten carry over 1%. This CDR3 has 15 amino acids. The V segment lost 4 bases and the J segment 6 bases; nucleotides outside the gene matches: 8. Germline-derived CDR1 and CDR2 are SGDLS and YYNGEE. The receptor was isolated from a woman aged 18-30 years in good health and CMV-seronegative. V gene TRBV9 combines with J gene TRBJ2-1; 9 bases line up with TRBD2. Specimen: PBMCs. The CDR3: CASSPSGGQANEQFF. DNA for the CDR3: TGTGCCAGCAGCCCGAGCGGGGGGCAAGCCAATGAGCAGTTCTTC.